The clone carrying this TCR beta chain was observed a few times. The repertoire was sequenced with immunoSEQ multiplex PCR; TCRdb's copy has only in-frame clones and lacks some. The sample yields about 120,000 clones, roughly 89% seen once. This specimen comes from a study of control samples from healthy donors and cancer patients. The CDR3 has 15 amino acids. The trim removed 4 bases at V and 9 bases at J, leaving 10 bases unmatched. CDR1 SGHAT and CDR2 FQNNGV come from the germline V gene. The V and J genes are TRBV11-2 and TRBJ2-1, with 9 bases matching TRBD1. The TCR originated in a man aged 30-40 years in good health. The sample taken for sequencing was blood. The CDR3 protein is CASSSTYGQGSEQFF. The CDR3, as DNA: TGTGCCAGCAGCTCCACCTACGGACAGGGGTCTGAGCAGTTCTTC.